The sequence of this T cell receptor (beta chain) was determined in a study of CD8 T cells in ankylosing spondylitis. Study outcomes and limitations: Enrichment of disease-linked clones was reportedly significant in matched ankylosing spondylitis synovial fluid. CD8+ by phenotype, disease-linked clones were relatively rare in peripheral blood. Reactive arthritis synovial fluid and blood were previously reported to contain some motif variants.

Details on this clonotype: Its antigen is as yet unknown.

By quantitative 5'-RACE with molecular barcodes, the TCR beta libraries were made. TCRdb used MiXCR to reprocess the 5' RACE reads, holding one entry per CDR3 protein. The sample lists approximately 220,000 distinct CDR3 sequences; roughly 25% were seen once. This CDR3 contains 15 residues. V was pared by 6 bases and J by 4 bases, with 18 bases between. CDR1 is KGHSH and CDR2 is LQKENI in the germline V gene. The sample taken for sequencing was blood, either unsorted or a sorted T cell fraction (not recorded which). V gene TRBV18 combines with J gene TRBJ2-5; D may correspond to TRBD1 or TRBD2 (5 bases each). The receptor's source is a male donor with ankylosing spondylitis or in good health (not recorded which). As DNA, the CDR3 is TGTGCCAGCTCCCAACATCCCGGGACCAGAGAGACCCAGTACTTC. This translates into CASSQHPGTRETQYF.